This T cell receptor (beta chain) is from a study of identical twins (TCRdb year 2016). Background for the entire study: The study deep-sequenced TCR alpha and beta repertoires from monozygotic twins, unrelated adults of various ages and cord blood to test whether fetal clonotypes persist. To rule out contamination, the twin experiments were replicated at different times with different library preparation protocols. Here is what the overall study found, with its caveats: Excess twin sharing in beta out-of-frame sequences was weaker because fewer shared sequences lowered the signal-to-noise ratio. Because the same donors could not be followed over many years, the conclusions relied on cross-sectional statistical analysis. Abundant cord blood beta clonotypes had fewer insertions, young adult naive repertoires showed a similar but weaker trend, and memory repertoires showed no such trend. Zero-insertion analyses could be partly confounded by invariant T cells such as MAIT and iNKT, although diverse VJ usage argued against such confounding for most clonotypes. Out-of-frame TCR alpha sequences shared between twins showed an excess of low generation-probability sequences compared with coincidental sharing between unrelated individuals. Out-of-frame TCR alpha sharing in monozygotic twins was systematically underestimated by recombination models, whereas sharing between unrelated individuals was in agreement with the recombination models.

Comment on this clonotype: Its antigen specificity is not known. No base qualities exist here, and no much larger clone lies one base off it.

Only healthy Caucasian donors were included. Three pairs of female monozygotic twins, all aged about 18 to 30 years, made up the twin cohort. Peripheral blood mononuclear cells were the source from which RNA for the TCR libraries was isolated. V is pared back by 3 bases and J by 4 bases, with 12 bases lying between the germline termini. From cysteine to phenylalanine, the CDR3 is 14 amino acids long. Just the 42-base CDR3 DNA is kept, in frame starting at base 1. CDR1 is given as MNHEY and CDR2 as SVGAGI, both from the germline V gene. Library creation used 5' RACE. The reads were generated on an Illumina HiSeq 2000. A universal primer binding site was added through template switching, and the final cDNA carried a unique molecular identifier so that TCR cDNA molecules could be counted accurately. Specific primers in the conserved constant-segment region were used to synthesize first-strand cDNA for TCR alpha and beta chains. To control for contamination, every cDNA library carried two barcodes: a SMART-Mk sample barcode plus Illumina barcodes. Two successive PCR steps introduced TruSeq adapter sequences along with Illumina sample barcodes. The Illumina HiSeq platform was used with custom primers to sequence TCR alpha and beta cDNA libraries. The authors' pipeline ran thus. Unique molecular identifiers were extracted from raw reads with MiGEC, and CDR3 positions were determined with MiXCR. Recombination models were inferred per individual with the repgenHMM and IGoR tools using an EM algorithm. The analysis of shared clonotypes was done with the tcR package in R, with sharing normalized by the product of cloneset sizes. Out-of-frame nonproductive sequences were analyzed to study raw recombination free of thymic and clonal selection effects. In TCRdb, the public reads were trimmed at Q25 with fastp and aligned with MiXCR, with productive beta chains retained. Each entry is one CDR3 protein sequence, shown with its most common DNA and genes. The V and J calls here are based on TCRdb, not the publication. The sample profile shows roughly 720,000 distinct CDR3 sequences; about 18% of them were found once. 13% of the sample is in the top ten clones.

The same data also contributed to another study, on T cells expressing NK-cell markers. The other study reports the following: In sorted CD3+CD56+NKG2C+, CD3+CD56+NKG2C- and CD3+CD56-NKG2C+ T-cell subsets from several donors, TCR beta-chain repertoires were profiled. Of the eight sequenced donors, seven were found to be HCMV-seropositive and one was found to be HCMV-seronegative. To restrict sorting to alphabetaTCR-expressing T cells, an anti-gammadeltaTCR antibody was added in several experiments. In 5 to 7 donors, the dominant CD3+CD56+NKG2C+ clonotypes were found to rank among the top 10 CD8+ clonotypes and to make up about 1.0-7.5% of CD8+ T cells. Those dominant clonotypes were again the most abundant among CD3+CD56-NKG2C+ cells in a handful of donors, at about 25-60.1%. Whether the expanded NKG2C-expressing T cell clones were specific for HCMV antigens remained unclear. All eight donors whose samples were sequenced were randomly selected healthy volunteers, three of them men and five women. To determine HCMV serostatus, a commercial ELISA kit was used to detect HCMV-specific IgG in serum. For several donors, bulk peripheral blood T-cell repertoires were additionally sequenced from unsorted PBMC. MIGEC handled demultiplexing of the reads and grouping by UMI, while MiTCR was used to assemble and quantify clonotypes. To remove erroneous sequences, TCR cDNA sequences were retained only when supported by two or more reads. The tcR package was used for downstream repertoire analysis, and clonotypes were matched between fractions using CDR3 nucleotide sequence together with V segment. VDJmatch was used to annotate antigen specificity against VDJdb, with one amino acid substitution in CDR3 allowed.

The sequence joins TRBV6-5 to TRBJ1-2; possibly the D gene is TRBD1, per 6 matching bases. The sequencing sample was made of PBMCs. The clonotype originates from a woman aged 18-29 years in good health. The CDR3 reads CASSYQGLGYGYTF. The sequenced DNA is TGTGCCAGCAGTTATCAGGGGCTTGGCTATGGCTACACCTTC.